This T cell receptor beta chain was recovered during a study of technical replicates of blood from several donors (dated by TCRdb to 2015 to 2018). Worth noting for this clone: Its antigen is not yet known. No clone much larger than this one lies a single base away; base qualities are absent.

The cysteine opens and the phenylalanine closes a CDR3 of 17 amino acids. The CDR3 DNA has 51 bases and is translated from base 1. The junction shows trimming of 6 bases on V and 8 bases on J, and the gene matches do not reach 19 bases of it. Sequences LNHDA (CDR1) and SQIVND (CDR2) are obtained from the germline V gene (reference sequence). Library method: the immunoSEQ multiplex PCR assay. The source is immuneACCESS, and TCRdb retained only in-frame sequences with V and J called. Part of the clones is not carried over; for the studies checked, unresolved V genes explain less than half of this, and the remainder is unexplained. The sample contains 85,000 to 100,000 clones, about 94% of them found a single time. The ten largest make up 0.2% to 0.3% of the sample.

The chain was built from TRBV19 and TRBJ2-3; the junction holds 8 bases that match TRBD2. The sequence came from a human donor in good health. Sequenced: T cells isolated from PBMCs. The CDR3 is CASSKISGTRGSGTQYF. The DNA reads TGTGCCAGTAGCAAGATAAGCGGGACTAGGGGGTCCGGTACGCAGTATTTT.